Given below is one TCR beta chain in context. Its antigen is still unknown. The data originate from a study of T cell responses to AZD1222 COVID-19 vaccine. Study-wide context: Some second doses came at about 4 weeks and others at about 12 weeks; these were pooled. Study conclusions and caveats: Spike was spanned by vaccine-associated CD4 TCRs, with dominance at 160-218 and 743-854.

Method: immunoSEQ multiplex PCR; TCRdb's copy keeps in-frame clones and lacks some. The sample has 55,000 to 90,000 clones, around 83% seen once. Germline CDR1 and CDR2: LGHNA and YNFKEQ. The CDR3 has 15 amino acids. V dropped 1 base and J dropped 8 bases, with 14 bases sitting between them. The rearrangement joins TRBV4-2 to TRBJ1-4; D is possibly TRBD1 (6 bases). Here the sequenced sample was peripheral blood, taken on day 0 of AZD1222 vaccination. The TCR comes from an adult in good health. CDR3 DNA: TGTGCCAGCAGCCAAGGGGACATTCCCTTGGAAAAACTGTTTTTT. It yields the protein CASSQGDIPLEKLFF.